This T cell receptor (beta chain) was sequenced in a study of post-analysis software for immune sequencing data. This clonotype has more than one count but fewer than ten. Unique molecular identifiers were carried by the TCR beta cDNA libraries. TCRdb re-analysed the PCR reads in MiXCR, keeping a single row per CDR3 protein. The sample records about 460,000 distinct CDR3 sequences, nearly 45% being singletons. The sequenced sample was blood. The source of this sequence is a girl aged 5-17 years with multiple sclerosis.

The CDR3 loop is CASSLGLLRETQYF. The CDR3 bases are TGTGCCAGCAGCTTAGGGCTACTCCGGGAGACCCAGTACTTC. The chain joins TRBV7-2 to TRBJ2-5; D gene unclear. Germline CDR1 SGHTA, CDR2 FQGNSA. Trimming shortened V by 1 base and J by 5 bases, and 11 bases separated the two germline ends. The CDR3 is made up of 14 amino acids. The full variable domain, completed using reference TRBV7-2 and TRBJ2-5, is GAGVSQSPSNKVTEKGKDVELRCDPISGHTALYWYRQSLGQGLEFLIYFQGNSAPDKSGLPSDRFSAERTGGSVSTLTIQRTQQEDSAVYLCASSLGLLRETQYFGPGTRLLVL.